These T cell receptor beta chains were read from a single sample in a study of radiation and T cells in renal cell carcinoma. The data were produced by immunoSEQ multiplex PCR, yet TCRdb's version contains in-frame clones alone and is incomplete. The sample carries about 130,000 clones, roughly 77% recorded once. The starting material was blood, obtained from a patient whose treatment included radiotherapy and nephrectomy. All receptors derive from a woman aged 55 to 70 with renal cell carcinoma. CDR3s include the opening cysteine and the closing phenylalanine or tryptophan. The D gene is left open where the match is weak. Clone sizes are given selectively: once, few, many, or a class where the clone is expanded.

v_gene,d_gene,abundance,j_gene,CDR3nt,CDR3aa
TRBV19,TRBD1,-,TRBJ1-2,TGTGCCAGTAGTACCACATGGACAGGGGTCGATGGCTACACCTTC,CASSTTWTGVDGYTF
TRBV10-3,-,-,TRBJ2-1,TGTGCCATCAGTGAGTTGGGCGGGACAAACAATGAGCAGTTCTTC,CAISELGGTNNEQFF
TRBV28,-,-,TRBJ2-4,TGTGCCAGCAGTTTCGACAAAAACATTCAGTACTTC,CASSFDKNIQYF
TRBV25-1,-,-,TRBJ1-3,TGTGCCAGCAGTGGGGCCGGTCTAAGCGGAAACACCATATATTTT,CASSGAGLSGNTIYF
TRBV28,-,-,TRBJ1-1,TGTGCCAGCAGCGTTAGGCAGCGATTGAACACTGAAGCTTTCTTT,CASSVRQRLNTEAFF
TRBV19,-,few,TRBJ2-6,TGTGCCAGTAGTATAGGAGGAGGGGCCAACGTCCTGACTTTC,CASSIGGGANVLTF
TRBV30,-,-,TRBJ2-7,TGTGCCACTACCTTGGACGGGACCACTTACGAGCAGTACTTC,CATTLDGTTYEQYF
TRBV6-6,-,-,TRBJ1-5,TGTGCCAGCAGCCCGGACCGGGGGCGACCCCAGCATTTT,CASSPDRGRPQHF
TRBV18,-,few,TRBJ1-1,TGTGCCAGCTCACCCTCTATGGAGGGGCGGACTGAAGCTTTCTTT,CASSPSMEGRTEAFF
TRBV29-1,-,-,TRBJ1-1,TGCAGCGTTGCGAGTCAGCATACTGAAGCTTTCTTT,CSVASQHTEAFF
TRBV4-1,-,few,TRBJ2-7,TGCGCCAGCAGCCAAGCCGGCCAGGGATACGAGCAGTACTTC,CASSQAGQGYEQYF
TRBV5-6,-,-,TRBJ2-3,TGTGCCAGCAGCTTGATCCCAGGGCGACGAGATACGCAGTATTTT,CASSLIPGRRDTQYF
TRBV2,TRBD2,-,TRBJ2-1,TGTGCCAGCAGTGGAGGGACTAGCGGGAGTAATGAGCAGTTCTTC,CASSGGTSGSNEQFF
TRBV10-1,-,-,TRBJ2-7,TGCGCCAGCAGTGAGATGTCAGAAGTGCAGTACTTC,CASSEMSEVQYF
TRBV19,TRBD1,few,TRBJ1-2,TGTGCCAGTAGTATGGGACAGGGCGGCTACACCTTC,CASSMGQGGYTF
TRBV6-5,-,few,TRBJ1-4,TGTGCCAGCAGTTATTGGGGAACTAATGAAAAACTGTTTTTT,CASSYWGTNEKLFF
TRBV7-9,-,-,TRBJ2-7,TGTGCCAGCAGCTTAGAGGGGGGACTCAACGAGCAGTACTTC,CASSLEGGLNEQYF
TRBV5-5,-,-,TRBJ2-7,TGTGCCAGCACCTCACCGATCCAAGGGCCTTACGAGCAGTACTTC,CASTSPIQGPYEQYF
TRBV6-1,-,-,TRBJ2-7,TGTGCCAGCAGTGAAATCGTGGGGCGGGTCGAGCAGTACTTC,CASSEIVGRVEQYF
TRBV19,TRBD1,many,TRBJ1-2,TGTGCCAGTAGTAACCGGGACAGGGCTCACGGCTACACCTTC,CASSNRDRAHGYTF
TRBV6-5,-,-,TRBJ1-1,TGTGCCACCTTGGAGGGGAAAACTGAAGCTTTCTTT,CATLEGKTEAFF
TRBV6-6,TRBD2,-,TRBJ2-2,TGTGCCAGCGGTTCGGGAGGGCCCGGGGAGCTGTTTTTT,CASGSGGPGELFF
TRBV4-1,-,-,TRBJ2-6,TGCGCCAGCAGCTTAAACCCCGGACACTCCTCCTACTCTGGGGCCAACGTCCTGACTTTC,CASSLNPGHSSYSGANVLTF